The rows below give T cell receptor beta chains drawn from one sample of a study of CXCR3-negative and CXCR3-positive naive CD8 T cells. TCRdb reprocessed the 5' RACE reads and keeps a single row for each CDR3 protein, giving no DNA. This sample contains about 40,000 distinct CDR3 sequences. Material for sequencing was naive CXCR3- CD8+ T cells from blood. These receptors all come from a human donor in good health. Some clones in this sample may be carry-over from other donors' samples. CDR3s include the opening cysteine and the closing phenylalanine or tryptophan.

J: TRBJ2-5; V: TRBV7-6; CDR3: CASSLVPRGAGGETQYF
J: TRBJ1-6; V: TRBV7-6; CDR3: CASSYGGPLHF
J: TRBJ2-7; V: TRBV18; CDR3: CASSPRDRYPYEQYF
J: TRBJ2-6; V: TRBV7-9; CDR3: CASSSPQLLLSGANVLTF
J: TRBJ2-7; V: TRBV2; CDR3: CASSEGRVHEQYF
J: TRBJ2-7; V: TRBV3-1; CDR3: CASSQDLDRPGEQYF
J: TRBJ2-7; V: TRBV29-1; CDR3: CSFKGGHGAREQYF
J: TRBJ2-1; V: TRBV7-2; CDR3: CASNLAPSSYNEQFF
J: TRBJ1-2; V: TRBV4-3; CDR3: CASSSGISNYGYTF
J: TRBJ1-5; V: TRBV4-3; CDR3: CASSPRMRDAQPQHF
J: TRBJ2-1; V: TRBV6-2/TRBV6-3; CDR3: CASRFGTSVIF
J: TRBJ2-1; V: TRBV12-3/TRBV12-4; CDR3: CASTLDISPHEQFF
J: TRBJ2-5; V: TRBV29-1; CDR3: CSVLRQGGFGETQYF
J: TRBJ2-7; V: TRBV18; CDR3: CASSPPHTSSYEQYF
J: TRBJ2-7; V: TRBV7-9; CDR3: CASSLAGQVEQYF
J: TRBJ2-3; V: TRBV4-3; CDR3: CASSQDGSGGVTDTQYF
J: TRBJ2-6; V: TRBV7-9; CDR3: CASSLDRVGNVLTF
J: TRBJ1-2; V: TRBV6-5; CDR3: CASSYIQTGSSLSYVYTF
J: TRBJ1-1; V: TRBV4-3; CDR3: CASSQDFGTNTEAFF
J: TRBJ2-3; V: TRBV29-1; CDR3: CSVTFTGGGAADTQYF
J: TRBJ2-1; V: TRBV6-4; CDR3: CASSDSAGGDEQFF
J: TRBJ1-3; V: TRBV28; CDR3: CASSSQVVTSSGNTIYF
J: TRBJ2-3; V: TRBV4-3; CDR3: CASSQWSSSTDTQYF
J: TRBJ2-1; V: TRBV7-9; CDR3: CASSIVGRSSYNEQFF
J: TRBJ2-1; V: TRBV6-5; CDR3: CASHWGPYNEQFF
J: TRBJ2-5; V: TRBV23-1; CDR3: CASSRQGEETQYF
J: TRBJ2-1; V: TRBV25-1; CDR3: CASSVGTGGKGEQFF
J: TRBJ1-2; V: TRBV21-1; CDR3: CASSKSCTGGLYGYTF
J: TRBJ2-3; V: TRBV5-1; CDR3: CASSTGTGEGDTQYF
J: TRBJ2-5; V: TRBV7-8; CDR3: CASSPGQSQETQYF
J: TRBJ2-7; V: TRBV7-2; CDR3: CASSLGIWRALPYEQYF
J: TRBJ2-1; V: TRBV5-1; CDR3: CASSPYSSGDGQFF
J: TRBJ1-2; V: TRBV6-6; CDR3: CASSFWISGTGDNYGYTF
J: TRBJ2-3; V: TRBV28; CDR3: CASSLGAFTDTQYF
J: TRBJ1-5; V: TRBV7-9; CDR3: CASSFPNQPQHF
J: TRBJ1-1; V: TRBV20-1; CDR3: CSARRTGSTEAFF
J: TRBJ2-1; V: TRBV28; CDR3: CASSLSRTSGKVSRSYNEQFF
J: TRBJ2-1; V: TRBV5-1; CDR3: CASSLTTTNEQFF
J: TRBJ2-2; V: TRBV20-1; CDR3: CSARRLANTGELFF
J: TRBJ2-4; V: TRBV7-8; CDR3: CASSTMTGRAKNIQYF
J: TRBJ2-1; V: TRBV12-5; CDR3: CASDSGGAVHEQFF
J: TRBJ2-3; V: TRBV28; CDR3: CASSRNPLQRGGRDTQYF
J: TRBJ2-7; V: TRBV20-1; CDR3: CSARPRGAYEQYF
J: TRBJ1-5; V: TRBV7-9; CDR3: CASSPSGDRAYNQPQHF
J: TRBJ1-2; V: TRBV9; CDR3: CASSEGEIYGYTF
J: TRBJ2-7; V: TRBV14; CDR3: CASSQDRPVYEQYF
J: TRBJ1-1; V: TRBV4-1; CDR3: CASSQDPGTGTEAFF
J: TRBJ1-1; V: TRBV6-5; CDR3: CASSLRAGLNTEAFF
J: TRBJ2-7; V: TRBV29-1; CDR3: CSVEQGAIEQYF
J: TRBJ1-2; V: TRBV29-1; CDR3: CSVVLPPTGAYYGYTF
J: TRBJ1-5; V: TRBV12-3/TRBV12-4; CDR3: CASTPTDNQPQHF
J: TRBJ2-7; V: TRBV4-1; CDR3: CASSPLTNNEQYF